These 17 T cell receptor beta chains came from one sample sequenced in a study of blood T cell repertoires in COVID-19 (dated by TCRdb to the early 2020s). Library construction relied on the immunoSEQ multiplex PCR assay. Here the immuneACCESS table is served through TCRdb, limited to in-frame sequences with V and J called. Missing clones are a known gap in these copies; in checked studies unresolved V genes cover under half, and the rest lacks a known reason. This sample is represented by about 220,000 clones; around 80% of them were singletons. The top ten constitute around 5.1% of the sample. Material: peripheral blood. Receptor source: a human donor in a cohort sampled during active COVID-19.

V is TRBV3-1 (or the pseudogene TRBV3-2) and J is TRBJ1-1, with a weak D call TRBD1 (5 bases). This CDR3 is 16 amino acids long. CDR1 and CDR2 (germline): LGHDT, YNNKEL (reference sequence). V lost 1 base and J 1 base, leaving 13 bases between the germline ends. The CDR3 sequence is CASSQAQGRGNTEAFF. CDR3 in DNA: TGTGCCAGCAGCCAAGCGCAGGGCAGAGGGAACACTGAAGCTTTCTTT.

V usage is TRBV28 and J usage is TRBJ2-3, with TRBD2 identical over 13 bases. CDR3 length: 14 amino acids. Germline CDR1 reads MDHEN; CDR2 reads SYDVKM. V lost 6 bases to trimming and J lost 6 bases; unmatched junction nucleotides: 3. This chain's CDR3 is CASRLAGGVDTQYF. In DNA form, the CDR3 reads TGTGCCAGCAGACTAGCGGGAGGGGTGGATACGCAGTATTTT.

This clone occurred once. The chain carries TRBV9 and TRBJ1-1, with 10 bases that match TRBD1. CDR3 size: 14 residues. In germline, CDR1 is SGDLS, CDR2 YYNGEE. J gave up 5 bases and V 4 bases, and 5 bases lay outside the gene matches. CDR3 amino acids: CASSPPGQGTEAFF. The CDR3 nucleotides are TGTGCCAGCAGCCCTCCGGGACAGGGGACTGAAGCTTTCTTT.

The rearrangement uses TRBV5-1 and TRBJ1-5; possible D gene TRBD1, 5 bases. The V end lost 0 bases, the J end lost 3 bases, and 7 bases lay between the germline ends. CDR1 is SGHRS and CDR2 is YFSETQ in the germline V gene. The CDR3 covers 14 residues. Here the CDR3 reads CASSLEGFNQPQHF. CDR3 coding DNA: TGCGCCAGCAGCTTGGAGGGGTTCAATCAGCCCCAGCATTTT.

The V and J genes are TRBV6-5 and TRBJ1-1; D is perhaps TRBD1 (6 bases). Germline V gene data show CDR1 as MNHEY and CDR2 as SVGAGI. This CDR3 region has 15 residues. V dropped 5 bases and J dropped 2 bases, with 15 bases sitting between them. The CDR3 DNA reads TGTGCCAGCAGTACCCGGGACACCGCTAACACTGAAGCTTTCTTT. Its translation is CASSTRDTANTEAFF.

In its sample, this clone was seen many times. The rearrangement joins TRBV27 to TRBJ2-7; 9 nucleotides align to TRBD1. J lost 6 bases, V lost 5 bases, and 5 bases had no gene match. From germline, CDR1 is MNHEY and CDR2 SMNVEV (reference sequence). There are 13 residues in the CDR3. In nucleotides, the CDR3 is TGTGCCAGCAGTCCCGGACAGGGGTCCGAGCAGTACTTC. Encoded protein: CASSPGQGSEQYF.

There are many counts of this clone. This chain joins TRBV27 and TRBJ2-7; 7 nucleotides match TRBD1. This CDR3 has 13 residues. V lost 3 bases to trimming and J lost 2 bases; unmatched junction nucleotides: 1. The germline V gene encodes CDR1 MNHEY and CDR2 SMNVEV (reference sequence). In DNA, the CDR3 is TGTGCCAGCAGTTTGGGACAGCCCTACGAGCAGTACTTC. Translated: CASSLGQPYEQYF.

V is TRBV28 and J is TRBJ1-2; TRBD1 aligns across 7 bases. Germline values: CDR1 MDHEN, CDR2 SYDVKM. The CDR3 is made up of 15 amino acids. J gave up 3 bases and V 0 bases, and 4 bases lay outside the gene matches. CDR3 protein: CASSLWQGGDYGYTF. In DNA, the CDR3 is TGTGCCAGCAGTTTATGGCAGGGGGGCGACTATGGCTACACCTTC.

This clone was found once. The gene calls are TRBV5-1 and TRBJ2-7; a possible D gene is TRBD1 (6 bases). CDR3 length: 14 amino acids. V shed 0 bases and J shed 4 bases, with 11 bases lying between them. CDR1 SGHRS and CDR2 YFSETQ come from the germline V gene. The CDR3 loop is CASSLEQGPYEQYF. CDR3 DNA sequence: TGCGCCAGCAGCTTGGAACAGGGACCGTACGAGCAGTACTTC. The complete variable domain, with remaining parts taken from reference TRBV5-1 and TRBJ2-7, reads KAGVTQTPRYLIKTRGQQVTLSCSPISGHRSVSWYQQTPGQGLQFLFEYFSETQRNKGNFPGRFSGRQFSNSRSEMNVSTLELGDSALYLCASSLEQGPYEQYFGPGTRLTVT.

The chain has TRBV6-5 and TRBJ1-2; no clear D gene. Germline V gene lookup returns CDR1 MNHEY and CDR2 SVGAGI. V lost 0 bases, J lost 1 base, and 9 bases lay in between. The CDR3 extends over 15 amino acids. This chain's CDR3 is CASSYSTQYNYGYTF. In DNA, the CDR3 is TGTGCCAGCAGTTACTCGACACAGTATAACTATGGCTACACCTTC.

The gene calls are TRBV27 and TRBJ2-1, with 13 bases fitting TRBD2. The CDR3 is made up of 14 amino acids. Germline CDR1 MNHEY, CDR2 SMNVEV (reference sequence). V gave up 4 bases and J gave up 12 bases; unmatched junction bases: 6. CDR3 in amino acids: CASSSGLAGVLQFF. DNA of the CDR3: TGTGCCAGCAGTTCCGGACTAGCGGGAGTCTTGCAGTTCTTC.

Only a few counts were recorded for this clone. This sequence joins TRBV19 and TRBJ1-2, with D possibly being TRBD1 (6 bases). V was clipped by 0 bases and J by 8 bases, with 10 bases between them. Germline CDR1 and CDR2: LNHDA and SQIVND (reference sequence). This CDR3 spans 13 amino acids. CDR3 bases: TGTGCCAGTAGTATAGAGCAGGGGCGAGGCTACACCTTC. Protein product: CASSIEQGRGYTF.

The chain employs TRBV6-4 and TRBJ2-1, with 11 positions matching TRBD2. The ends lost 2 bases at V and 6 bases at J; junction bases unmatched: 3. The length of the CDR3 is 15 residues. CDR1 and CDR2 from the germline V gene are MRHNA and SNTAGT. The CDR3 region is CASSDLAGGSNEQFF. As DNA, the CDR3 is TGTGCCAGCAGTGACCTAGCGGGAGGTAGCAATGAGCAGTTCTTC.

V and J are TRBV27 and TRBJ2-1; TRBD2 matches 8 bases. Looked up from germline, CDR1 is MNHEY and CDR2 is SMNVEV (reference sequence). With V trimmed by 2 bases and J by 7 bases, 4 bases remained unmatched. This CDR3 has 14 residues. The CDR3 here is CASSLLAGGNEQFF. DNA for the CDR3: TGTGCCAGCAGTTTACTAGCGGGTGGGAATGAGCAGTTCTTC.

This clone was observed a few times. J is TRBJ2-1 and V is TRBV19, with a weak D call TRBD2 (6 bases). Trimming left V 10 bases short and J 9 bases short, with 13 bases between. This CDR3 is 11 amino acids long. Germline V gene data show CDR1 as LNHDA and CDR2 as SQIVND (reference sequence). DNA of the CDR3: TGTGCCACCGCGAGGGAGGTTGAGCAGTTCTTC. Translated: CATAREVEQFF.

The rearrangement joins TRBV7-9 to TRBJ1-2, with D uncertain. V was cut by 1 base and J by 4 bases, with 10 bases left in between. Germline CDR1 SEHNR, CDR2 FQNEAQ (reference sequence). The CDR3 runs to 14 residues. CDR3 DNA: TGTGCCAGCAGCTTAGTAACAGTCTCCTATGGCTACACCTTC. Translation gives CASSLVTVSYGYTF.

This chain links TRBV9 with TRBJ2-2; D possibly corresponds to TRBD1 (6 bases). Germline V lookup: CDR1 SGDLS, CDR2 YYNGEE. The ends were cut back, 0 bases at V and 11 bases at J, with 17 bases in the middle. The CDR3 has 15 amino acids. The CDR3 DNA reads TGTGCCAGCAGCGTAGTGGCTAGCAGGGGCGGAGAGCTGTTTTTT. Translating gives CASSVVASRGGELFF.